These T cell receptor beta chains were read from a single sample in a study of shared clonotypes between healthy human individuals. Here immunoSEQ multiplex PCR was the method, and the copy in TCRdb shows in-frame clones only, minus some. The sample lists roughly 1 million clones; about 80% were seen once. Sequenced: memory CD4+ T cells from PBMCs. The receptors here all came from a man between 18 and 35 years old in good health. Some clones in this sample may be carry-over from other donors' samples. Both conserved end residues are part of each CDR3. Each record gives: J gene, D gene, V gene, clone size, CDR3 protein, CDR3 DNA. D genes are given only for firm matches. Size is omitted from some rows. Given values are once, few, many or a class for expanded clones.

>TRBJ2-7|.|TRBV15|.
CATSRGGRPEQYF
TGTGCCACCAGCAGAGGGGGGCGCCCCGAGCAGTACTTC
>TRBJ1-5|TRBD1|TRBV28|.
CASSLRGFGNQPQHF
TGTGCCAGCAGCCTCAGGGGGTTCGGCAATCAGCCCCAGCATTTT
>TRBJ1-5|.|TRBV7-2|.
CASSSSWVQPQHF
TGTGCCAGCAGCTCATCCTGGGTTCAGCCCCAGCATTTT
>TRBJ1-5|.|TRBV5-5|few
CASSLTVDQPQHF
TGTGCCAGCAGCTTGACAGTCGATCAGCCCCAGCATTTT
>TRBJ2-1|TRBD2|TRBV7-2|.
CASTPGLAGAREQFF
TGTGCCAGCACCCCGGGGCTAGCGGGAGCACGGGAGCAGTTCTTC
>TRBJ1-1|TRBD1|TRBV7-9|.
CASSLRTGDLTEAFF
TGTGCCAGCAGCTTAAGGACAGGGGATCTCACTGAAGCTTTCTTT
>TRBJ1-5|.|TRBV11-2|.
CASSIGDNQPQHF
TGTGCCAGCAGCATAGGAGACAATCAGCCCCAGCATTTT
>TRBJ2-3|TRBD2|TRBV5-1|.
CASSRPGERLAGGPADTQYF
TGCGCCAGCAGCCGCCCGGGGGAGCGACTAGCGGGAGGGCCGGCAGATACGCAGTATTTT
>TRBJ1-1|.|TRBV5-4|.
CASSADTEAFF
TGTGCCAGCAGCGCAGATACTGAAGCTTTCTTT
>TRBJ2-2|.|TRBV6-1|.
CASRTGTVNTGELFF
TGTGCCAGCAGAACCGGGACGGTAAACACCGGGGAGCTGTTTTTT
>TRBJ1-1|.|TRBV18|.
CASSPLGGNTEAFF
TGTGCCAGCTCACCACTTGGGGGGAACACTGAAGCTTTCTTT
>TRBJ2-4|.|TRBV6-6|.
CASSIQGLAKNIQYF
TGTGCCAGCAGCATACAGGGCCTAGCCAAAAACATTCAGTACTTC
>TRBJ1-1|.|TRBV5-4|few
CASSRGQQNTEAFF
TGTGCCAGCAGCAGGGGACAACAGAACACTGAAGCTTTCTTT
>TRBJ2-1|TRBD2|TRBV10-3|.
CAIKRASGTNEQFF
TGTGCCATCAAAAGGGCTAGCGGGACAAATGAGCAGTTCTTC
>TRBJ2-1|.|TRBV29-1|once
CSVHPRTSGREQFF
TGCAGCGTTCACCCCCGGACAAGTGGGAGGGAGCAGTTCTTC
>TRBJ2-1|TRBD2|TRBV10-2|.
CASRSSGSNEQFF
TGCGCCAGCAGGTCTAGCGGGTCCAATGAGCAGTTCTTC
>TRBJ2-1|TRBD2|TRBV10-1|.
CASSGALAGGTNEQFF
TGCGCCAGCAGTGGGGCCCTAGCGGGAGGGACCAATGAGCAGTTCTTC
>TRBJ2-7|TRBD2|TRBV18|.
CASSPRELAGGRLYEQYF
TGTGCCAGCTCACCAAGGGAGCTAGCGGGAGGGCGGCTCTACGAGCAGTACTTC
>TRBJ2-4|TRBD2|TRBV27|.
CASRGLAGDGKNIQYF
TGTGCCAGCAGGGGACTAGCGGGAGATGGCAAAAACATTCAGTACTTC
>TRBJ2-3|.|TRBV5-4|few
CASSLLRDQDTQYF
TGTGCCAGCAGCTTGTTGCGGGATCAAGATACGCAGTATTTT
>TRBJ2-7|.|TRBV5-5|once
CASSLPGVHDEQYF
TGTGCCAGCAGCTTGCCGGGGGTCCATGACGAGCAGTACTTC
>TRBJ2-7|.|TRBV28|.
CASSLDFYEQYF
TGTGCCAGCAGTTTAGATTTCTACGAGCAGTACTTC
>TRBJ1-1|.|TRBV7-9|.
CASSWRGAAAEAFF
TGTGCCAGCAGCTGGCGCGGGGCGGCGGCTGAAGCTTTCTTT
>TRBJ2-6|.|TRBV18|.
CASSPQGRLSGANVLTF
TGTGCCAGCTCACCTCAGGGACGCCTCTCTGGGGCCAACGTCCTGACTTTC
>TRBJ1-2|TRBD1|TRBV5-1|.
CASRNSGGNYGYTF
TGCGCCAGCAGGAACTCAGGGGGGAACTATGGCTACACCTTC
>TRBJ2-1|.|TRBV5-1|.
CASSLDTGYNEQFF
TGCGCCAGCAGCCTAGATACAGGGTACAATGAGCAGTTCTTC
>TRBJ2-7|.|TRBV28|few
CASSLSLQSRYEQYF
TGTGCCAGCAGTTTATCTTTACAGAGCCGCTACGAGCAGTACTTC
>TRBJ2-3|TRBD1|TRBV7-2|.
CASSRNRGGTDTQYF
TGTGCCAGCAGTCGGAACAGGGGTGGCACAGATACGCAGTATTTT
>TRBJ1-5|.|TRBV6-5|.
CASSWDGSSNQPQHF
TGTGCCAGCAGTTGGGACGGATCAAGCAATCAGCCCCAGCATTTT
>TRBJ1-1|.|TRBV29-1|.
CSVSPGALKAFF
TGCAGCGTTTCTCCCGGGGCCCTGAAAGCTTTCTTT
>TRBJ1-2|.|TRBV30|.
CAWSVRAANGYTF
TGTGCCTGGAGTGTACGGGCGGCCAATGGCTACACCTTC
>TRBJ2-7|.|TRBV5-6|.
CASSLDRASEQYF
TGTGCCAGCAGCTTGGACAGGGCGAGCGAGCAGTACTTC
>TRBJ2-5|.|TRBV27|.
CASSLTYAGPSYF
TGTGCCAGCAGTTTAACTTATGCTGGCCCATCGTACTTC
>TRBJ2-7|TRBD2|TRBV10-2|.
CASSVPLASPREQYF
TGCGCCAGCAGTGTGCCACTAGCGAGCCCCAGGGAGCAGTACTTC
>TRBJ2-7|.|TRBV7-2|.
CASSSSPGPYEQYF
TGTGCCAGCAGCTCGTCCCCCGGGCCTTACGAGCAGTACTTC
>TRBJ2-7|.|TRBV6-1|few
CASSELGRAGEQYF
TGTGCCAGCAGTGAACTGGGACGGGCGGGCGAGCAGTACTTC
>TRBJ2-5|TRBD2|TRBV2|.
CCSLAEKQDLDF
TGTTGCTCCCTAGCGGAAAAACAAGATTTGGACTTC
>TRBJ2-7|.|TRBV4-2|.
CASSGNYEQYF
TGTGCCAGCAGCGGGAACTACGAGCAGTACTTC
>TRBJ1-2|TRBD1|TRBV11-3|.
CASSSGGDGYTF
TGTGCCAGCAGCTCAGGGGGCGATGGCTACACCTTC
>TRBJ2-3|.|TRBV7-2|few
CASRGGTGPDTQYF
TGTGCCAGCAGGGGAGGAACAGGGCCGGATACGCAGTATTTT
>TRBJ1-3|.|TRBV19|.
CAREPSDRPNSGNTIYF
TGTGCCAGAGAGCCTTCCGACAGGCCCAACTCTGGAAACACCATATATTTT
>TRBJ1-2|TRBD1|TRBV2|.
CASDGRGTTGRVYGYTF
TGTGCCAGCGATGGGAGGGGAACGACAGGGCGGGTCTATGGCTACACCTTC
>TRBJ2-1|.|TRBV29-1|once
CSGGRGQSSYNEQFF
TGCAGCGGCGGGCGGGGACAAAGCTCCTACAATGAGCAGTTCTTC
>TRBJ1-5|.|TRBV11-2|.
CASSLELSNQPQHF
TGTGCCAGCAGCTTGGAACTCAGCAATCAGCCCCAGCATTTT